This TCR beta chain was sequenced in a study of OX40 agonist ivuxolimab in advanced cancers. Study overall: With ivuxolimab, an agonistic anti-OX40 (CD134) antibody, patients were treated. Partial responses were seen in three patients, one with hepatocellular carcinoma and two with cutaneous melanoma.

This CDR3 is 14 amino acids long. Germline V gene sequence: CDR1 MDHEN, CDR2 SYDVKM. V was clipped by 3 bases and J by 5 bases; unmatched bases: 3. General study points: The CD4+ and CD8+ T cells in the blood had expanded clonally by week 6 at 0.1 to 3.0 mg/kg.

In regard to this clone: The antigen is not known.

The method was immunoSEQ multiplex PCR; TCRdb's version includes in-frame clones alone and lacks a portion of them. The data contain 60,000 to 95,000 clones, 70% to 90% of them singletons. This TCR derives from an adult with an advanced solid tumor such as melanoma, head and neck, liver or kidney cancer. The sequencing used CD4+ or CD8+ T cells sorted from blood, collected in a trial of the OX40 agonist ivuxolimab. The chain combines TRBV28 with TRBJ1-5, with 8 bases fitting TRBD1. CDR3 sequence: CASSLRTGYQPQHF. The CDR3, as DNA: TGTGCCAGCAGTTTGAGGACAGGGTATCAGCCCCAGCATTTT.